This T cell receptor beta chain was identified in a study of early T cells in non-severe SARS-CoV-2 infection (dated by TCRdb to the early 2020s). About the study as a whole: Bulk RNA from unsorted whole blood was used for TCR sequencing, so alpha and beta chains could not be paired. Results and caveats for the whole study, not just this receptor: Matching against VDJdb was skewed toward anti-spike CD8 responses, likely underestimated virus-specific expansions, and missed private and CD4 specificities.

This was a case-control study nested in a cohort of healthcare workers in London, UK, who had nasopharyngeal swab PCR tests and blood samples taken every week. Healthcare workers were recruited between 23 and 31 March 2020, during the week of the UK lockdown, and were followed weekly for up to about 16 weeks. Reading from cysteine to phenylalanine, the CDR3 counts 13 amino acids. Solely the CDR3 DNA is kept, with 39 bases framed from the first base. The V end loses 7 bases and the J end loses 5 bases, and a stretch of 15 bases separates them. CDR1 and CDR2, per the germline V gene, are MNHNS and SASEGT. The library relied on 5' RACE. The sequencer listed for this sample is NextSeq 500. In the TCR library protocol, unique molecular identifiers were attached to individual cDNA molecules to correct for PCR bias and sequencing error. Both TCR alpha and beta chains were sequenced, and tight co-correlation was observed between alpha and beta sequence abundances in each sample. In the source study's methods: Decombinator V4 was used to perform V gene, J gene and CDR3 annotation of TCR sequences. Expanded TCRs were defined as changing significantly between any two time points under a Poisson model with p below 0.0001. TCR abundances were normalised to the total number of TCRs sequenced per sample and expressed as counts per million. MAIT TCRs were defined by TRAV1-2 paired with TRAJ12, TRAJ20 or TRAJ33, and iNKT TCRs by TRAV10 paired with TRAJ18. VDJdb, accessed 1 November 2021, was searched for CMV, EBV and SARS-CoV-2 annotated TCRs, excluding TCRs annotated for multiple antigens. The raw public reads went through TCRdb reprocessing: fastp at Q25, MiXCR clone calling, in-frame beta chains kept. Rows are combined by CDR3 protein, so each entry shows the most common genes and DNA. These V and J calls derive from TCRdb rather than the authors' analysis. The table for this sample lists roughly 50,000 distinct CDR3 sequences; 6.2% of them were counted only once. Approximately 6.3% of the sample lies in the top ten.

Comments on this clonotype: Its antigen has not been determined. Base qualities were left out, and no much larger clone turns up one base away.

The chain is encoded by TRBV6-1 joined to TRBJ2-7; the D gene is tentatively TRBD1 or TRBD2, each matching 5 bases. This specimen was whole blood, taken at baseline. This sequence originates from an adult who was a healthcare worker with PCR-confirmed SARS-CoV-2 infection or an uninfected control (not recorded which). The CDR3 loop reads CASTGRPGNEQYF. Here is the DNA: TGTGCCAGCACGGGGCGGCCGGGCAACGAGCAGTACTTC.